The clone carrying this TCR beta chain was seen many times. The sample belongs to a study of T-cell reconstitution after alpha-beta-depleted transplantation in children. The CDR3 length is 16 residues. The authors prepared the TCRbeta library with unique molecular identifiers. TCRdb re-analysed the PCR reads in MiXCR, keeping a single row per CDR3 protein. The table includes approximately 520,000 distinct CDR3 sequences, 11% detected once. The genes are TRBV21-1 and TRBJ2-1; the table's D gene call, TRBD1, was not cross checked with the DNA. TRBV21-1 is a known pseudogene. Source: PBMCs, mostly from graft donor cells, taken 180 days after TCRalphabeta/CD19-depleted stem cell transplant. The TCR was taken from a female patient under 10 years old who had a stem cell transplant for aplastic anemia, so the T cells may come from the graft donor. DNA for the CDR3: TGTGCCAGCAGCAAAGGGGTCAGCCCGGGGACCAATGAGCAGTTCTTC. Its protein is CASSKGVSPGTNEQFF.